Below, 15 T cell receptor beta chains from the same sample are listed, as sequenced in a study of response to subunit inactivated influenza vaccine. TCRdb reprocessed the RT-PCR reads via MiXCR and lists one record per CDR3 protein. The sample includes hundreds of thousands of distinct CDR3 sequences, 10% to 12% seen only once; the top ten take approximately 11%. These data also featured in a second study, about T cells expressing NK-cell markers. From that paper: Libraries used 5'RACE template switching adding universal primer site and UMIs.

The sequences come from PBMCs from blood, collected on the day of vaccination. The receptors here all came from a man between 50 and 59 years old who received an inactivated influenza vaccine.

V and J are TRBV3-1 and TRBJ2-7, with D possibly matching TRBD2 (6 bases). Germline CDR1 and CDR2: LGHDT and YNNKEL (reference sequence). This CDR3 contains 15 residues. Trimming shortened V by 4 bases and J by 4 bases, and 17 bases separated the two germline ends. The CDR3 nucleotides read TGTGCCAGCAGCCGAGGGGACGGGAGCATTTACGAGCAGTACTTC. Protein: CASSRGDGSIYEQYF.

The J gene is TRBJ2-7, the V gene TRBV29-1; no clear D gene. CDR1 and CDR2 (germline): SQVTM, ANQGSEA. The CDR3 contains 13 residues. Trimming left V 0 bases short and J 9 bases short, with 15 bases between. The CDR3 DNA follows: TGCAGCGTTGAAGATCGTGGGGTCTTCGGGCAGTACTTC. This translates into CSVEDRGVFGQYF.

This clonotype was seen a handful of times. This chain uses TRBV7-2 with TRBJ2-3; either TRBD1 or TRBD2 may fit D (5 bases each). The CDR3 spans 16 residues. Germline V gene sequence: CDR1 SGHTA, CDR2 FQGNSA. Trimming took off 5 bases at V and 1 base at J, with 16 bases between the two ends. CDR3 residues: CASSSRGQKRTDTQYF. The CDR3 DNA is TGTGCCAGCAGCAGCCGGGGCCAAAAACGCACAGATACGCAGTATTTT.

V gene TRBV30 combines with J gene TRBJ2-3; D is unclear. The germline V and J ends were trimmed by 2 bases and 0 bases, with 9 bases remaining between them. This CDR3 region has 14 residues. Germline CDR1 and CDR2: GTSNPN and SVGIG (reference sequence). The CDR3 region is CAWSRPGSTDTQYF. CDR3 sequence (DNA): TGTGCCTGGAGTCGTCCAGGTAGCACAGATACGCAGTATTTT.

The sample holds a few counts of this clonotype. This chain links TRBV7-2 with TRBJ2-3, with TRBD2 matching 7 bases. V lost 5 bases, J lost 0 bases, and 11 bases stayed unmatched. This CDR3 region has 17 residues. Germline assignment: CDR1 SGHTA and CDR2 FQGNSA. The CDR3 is CASSPLGSGSSTDTQYF. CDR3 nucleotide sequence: TGTGCCAGCAGCCCCCTGGGTAGCGGGTCTAGCACAGATACGCAGTATTTT.

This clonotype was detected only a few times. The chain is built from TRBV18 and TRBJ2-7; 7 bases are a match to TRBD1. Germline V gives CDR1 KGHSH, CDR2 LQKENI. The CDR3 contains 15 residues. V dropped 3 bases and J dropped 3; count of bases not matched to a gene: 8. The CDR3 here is CASSPGTAKNYEQYF. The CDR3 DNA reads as TGTGCCAGCTCACCTGGGACAGCAAAGAACTACGAGCAGTACTTC.

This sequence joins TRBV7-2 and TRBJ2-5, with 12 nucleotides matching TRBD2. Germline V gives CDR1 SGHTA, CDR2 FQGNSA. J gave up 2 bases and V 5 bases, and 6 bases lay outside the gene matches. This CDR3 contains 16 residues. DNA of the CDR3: TGTGCCAGCAGCCTCCTAGCGGGAGGGCTACAAGAGACCCAGTACTTC. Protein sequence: CASSLLAGGLQETQYF.

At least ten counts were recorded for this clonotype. The CDR3 nucleotides are TGTGCCAGCAGTTTAAGGACGGGAGGGGTTCTTTACAATGAGCAGTTCTTC. It specifies CASSLRTGGVLYNEQFF. The genes are TRBV12-3 or TRBV12-4 and TRBJ2-1; 8 nucleotides line up with TRBD2. Germline trimming cut 2 bases from V and 4 bases from J; bases unmatched to any gene: 10. The CDR3 contains 17 residues.

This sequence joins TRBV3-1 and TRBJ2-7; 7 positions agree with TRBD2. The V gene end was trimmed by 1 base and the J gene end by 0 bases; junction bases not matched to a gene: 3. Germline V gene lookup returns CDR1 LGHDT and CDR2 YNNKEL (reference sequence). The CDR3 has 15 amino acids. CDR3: CASSQALAYSYEQYF. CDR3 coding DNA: TGTGCCAGCAGCCAAGCACTAGCGTACTCCTACGAGCAGTACTTC.

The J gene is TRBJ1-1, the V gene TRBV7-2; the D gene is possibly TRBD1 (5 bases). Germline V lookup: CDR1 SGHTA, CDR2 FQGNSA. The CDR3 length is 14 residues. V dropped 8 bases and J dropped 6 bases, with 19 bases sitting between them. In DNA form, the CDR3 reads TGTGCCAGCGGCCTAGGGGCGAGAGTCTCTGAAGCTTTCTTT. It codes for CASGLGARVSEAFF.

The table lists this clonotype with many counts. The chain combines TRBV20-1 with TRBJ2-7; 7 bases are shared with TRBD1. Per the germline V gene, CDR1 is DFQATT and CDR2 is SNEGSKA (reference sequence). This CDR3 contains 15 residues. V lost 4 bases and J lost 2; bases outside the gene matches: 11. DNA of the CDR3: TGCAGTGCTATACCCTCGGGCCAGGGGGCCTACGAGCAGTACTTC. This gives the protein CSAIPSGQGAYEQYF.

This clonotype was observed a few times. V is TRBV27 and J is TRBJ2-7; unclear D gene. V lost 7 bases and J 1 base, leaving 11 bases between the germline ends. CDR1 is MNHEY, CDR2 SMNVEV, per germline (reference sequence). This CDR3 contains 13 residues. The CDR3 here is CASKSAYSYEQYF. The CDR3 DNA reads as TGTGCCAGCAAATCGGCGTATTCCTACGAGCAGTACTTC.

CDR3 loop: CASSGGAGVVYNEQFF. The CDR3 DNA is TGTGCCAGCAGTGGGGGTGCGGGAGTGGTCTACAATGAGCAGTTCTTC. The genes are TRBV2 and TRBJ2-1; 7 nucleotides match TRBD2. The CDR3 length is 16 residues. V was clipped by 4 bases and J by 3 bases; unmatched bases: 9. CDR1 is SNHLY, CDR2 FYNNEI, per germline.

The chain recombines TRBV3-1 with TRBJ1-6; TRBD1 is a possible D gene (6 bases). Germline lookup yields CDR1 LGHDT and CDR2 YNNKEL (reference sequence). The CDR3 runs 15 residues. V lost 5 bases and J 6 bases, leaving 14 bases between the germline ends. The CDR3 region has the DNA TGTGCCAGCAGCACCCGGCGGACAGTTAATTCACCCCTCCACTTT. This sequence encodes CASSTRRTVNSPLHF.

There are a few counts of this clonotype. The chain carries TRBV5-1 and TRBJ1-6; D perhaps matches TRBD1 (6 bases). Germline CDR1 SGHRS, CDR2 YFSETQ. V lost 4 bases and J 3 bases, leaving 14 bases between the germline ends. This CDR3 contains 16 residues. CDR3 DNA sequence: TGCGCCAGCAGCCCAGGACAGTCCGTCTATAATTCACCCCTCCACTTT. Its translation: CASSPGQSVYNSPLHF. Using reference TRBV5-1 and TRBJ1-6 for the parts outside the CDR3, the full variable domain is KAGVTQTPRYLIKTRGQQVTLSCSPISGHRSVSWYQQTPGQGLQFLFEYFSETQRNKGNFPGRFSGRQFSNSRSEMNVSTLELGDSALYLCASSPGQSVYNSPLHFGNGTRLTVT.